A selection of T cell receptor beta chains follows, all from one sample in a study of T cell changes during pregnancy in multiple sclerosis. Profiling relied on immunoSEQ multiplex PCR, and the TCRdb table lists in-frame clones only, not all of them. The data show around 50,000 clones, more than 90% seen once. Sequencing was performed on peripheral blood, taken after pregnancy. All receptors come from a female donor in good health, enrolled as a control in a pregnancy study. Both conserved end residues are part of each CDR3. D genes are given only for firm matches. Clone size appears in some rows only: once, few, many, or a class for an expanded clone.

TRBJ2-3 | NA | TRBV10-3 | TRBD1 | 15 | CAIAGTGYSTDTQYF | TGTGCCATCGCCGGGACAGGATATAGCACAGATACGCAGTATTTT
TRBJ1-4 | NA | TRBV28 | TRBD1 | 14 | CALGARGPNEKLFF | TGTGCCTTGGGGGCGAGGGGGCCTAATGAAAAACTGTTTTTT
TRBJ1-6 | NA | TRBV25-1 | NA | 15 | CASSDEVLYNSPLHF | TGTGCCAGCAGTGATGAGGTACTCTATAATTCACCCCTCCACTTT
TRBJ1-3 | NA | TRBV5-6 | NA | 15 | CASSLRRRISDTIYF | TGTGCCAGCAGCTTGCGCAGGCGCATATCTGACACCATATATTTT
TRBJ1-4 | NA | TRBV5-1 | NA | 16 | CASSLAKGEANEKLFF | TGCGCCAGCAGCTTGGCCAAAGGGGAGGCTAATGAAAAACTGTTTTTT
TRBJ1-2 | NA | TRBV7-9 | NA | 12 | CAVIRTVYGYTF | TGTGCCGTTATTAGGACAGTTTATGGCTACACCTTC
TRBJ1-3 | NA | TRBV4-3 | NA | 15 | CASSQYGVSGNTIYF | TGCGCCAGCAGCCAGTACGGGGTCTCTGGAAACACCATATATTTT
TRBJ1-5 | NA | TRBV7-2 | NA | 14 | CASSLDGSDQPQHF | TGTGCCAGCAGCTTAGATGGGAGTGATCAGCCCCAGCATTTT
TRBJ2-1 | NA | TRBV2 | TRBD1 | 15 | CASTKDRGRYNEQFF | TGTGCCAGCACTAAGGACAGGGGGCGGTACAATGAGCAGTTCTTC
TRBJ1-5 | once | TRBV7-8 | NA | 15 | CASSSSLDRQRPQHF | TGTGCCAGCAGCTCGTCTTTGGACCGACAGAGACCCCAGCATTTT
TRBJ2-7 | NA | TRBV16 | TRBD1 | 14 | CASSPHRGLYEQYF | TGTGCCAGCAGCCCCCACAGGGGGCTCTACGAGCAGTACTTC
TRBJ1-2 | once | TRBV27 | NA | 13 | CATSTGGLGGYTF | TGTGCCACCTCTACGGGGGGGCTGGGTGGCTACACCTTC
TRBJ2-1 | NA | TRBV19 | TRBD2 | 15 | CASSNGLAASNEQFF | TGTGCCAGTAGCAACGGACTAGCGGCATCCAATGAGCAGTTCTTC
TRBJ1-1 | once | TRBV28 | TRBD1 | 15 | CASSPRTGGVAEAFF | TGTGCCAGCAGTCCGCGGACAGGGGGAGTCGCTGAAGCTTTCTTT
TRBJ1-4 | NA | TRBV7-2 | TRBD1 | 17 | CASSLGSFRDRDEKLFF | TGTGCCAGCAGCCTAGGAAGTTTCCGGGACAGGGATGAAAAACTGTTTTTT
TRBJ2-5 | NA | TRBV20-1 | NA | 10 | CSAHFETQYF | TGCAGTGCCCATTTCGAGACCCAGTACTTC
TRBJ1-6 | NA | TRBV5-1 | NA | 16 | CASSLRRVEDSSPLHF | TGCGCCAGCAGCTTAAGGCGGGTTGAGGACAGTTCACCCCTCCACTTT
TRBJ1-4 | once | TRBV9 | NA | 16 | CASSVGRDATNEKLFF | TGTGCCAGCAGCGTCGGACGGGATGCAACTAATGAAAAACTGTTTTTT
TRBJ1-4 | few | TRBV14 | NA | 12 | CASSQAGGKLFF | TGTGCCAGCAGCCAAGCGGGGGGAAAACTGTTTTTT
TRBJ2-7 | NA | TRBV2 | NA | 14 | CASSERRSDYEQYF | TGTGCCAGCAGTGAACGTCGGAGCGACTACGAGCAGTACTTC
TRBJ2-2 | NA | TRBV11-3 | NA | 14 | CASSKGGAGGELFF | TGTGCCAGCAGCAAGGGGGGGGCTGGCGGGGAGCTGTTTTTT
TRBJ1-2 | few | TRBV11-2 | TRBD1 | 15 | CASSLATGGSYGYTF | TGTGCCAGCAGCTTAGCAACAGGGGGCAGCTATGGCTACACCTTC
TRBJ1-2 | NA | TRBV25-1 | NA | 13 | CASSELTFYGYTF | TGTGCCAGCAGTGAACTTACATTCTATGGCTACACCTTC
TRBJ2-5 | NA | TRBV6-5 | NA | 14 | CASSYSRGFETQYF | TGTGCCAGCAGTTACAGCAGGGGCTTTGAGACCCAGTACTTC
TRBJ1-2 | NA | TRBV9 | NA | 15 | CASSVDRVTNYGYTF | TGTGCCAGCAGCGTAGACAGAGTTACTAACTATGGCTACACCTTC
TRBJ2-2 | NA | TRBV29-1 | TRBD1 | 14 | CSVQSTGGGGELFF | TGCAGCGTGCAATCGACAGGGGGCGGCGGGGAGCTGTTTTTT
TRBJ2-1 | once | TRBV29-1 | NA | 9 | CSVGSEQFF | TGCAGCGTTGGGAGTGAGCAGTTCTTC
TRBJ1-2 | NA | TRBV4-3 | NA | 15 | CASSQDSGGSYGYTF | TGCGCCAGCAGCCAAGATTCCGGGGGTAGCTATGGCTACACCTTC
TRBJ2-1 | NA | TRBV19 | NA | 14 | CASSLSGHPNEQFF | TGTGCCAGTAGCTTAAGCGGCCACCCCAATGAGCAGTTCTTC
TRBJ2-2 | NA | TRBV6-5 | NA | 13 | CASSRGITGELFF | TGTGCCAGCAGTCGAGGGATCACCGGGGAGCTGTTTTTT
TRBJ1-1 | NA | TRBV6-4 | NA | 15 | CASSPTAVPNTEAFF | TGTGCCAGCAGCCCGACAGCCGTTCCGAACACTGAAGCTTTCTTT
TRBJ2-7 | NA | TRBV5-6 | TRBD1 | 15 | CASSYRSGTVLEQYF | TGTGCCAGCAGCTATCGATCCGGGACAGTCTTAGAGCAGTACTTC
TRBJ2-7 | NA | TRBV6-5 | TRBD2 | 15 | CASSRPGLASYEQYF | TGTGCCAGCAGTCGACCGGGACTAGCGAGCTACGAGCAGTACTTC
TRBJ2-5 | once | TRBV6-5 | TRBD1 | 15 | CASSLTSTGLKTQYF | TGTGCCAGCAGTCTCACCTCGACAGGGCTAAAGACCCAGTACTTC
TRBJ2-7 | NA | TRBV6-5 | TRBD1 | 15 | CASSSISRGHFEQYF | TGTGCCAGCAGCTCGATTTCCAGGGGGCACTTCGAGCAGTACTTC
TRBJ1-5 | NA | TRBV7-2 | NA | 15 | CASSLGSVSNQPQHF | TGTGCCAGCAGCTTAGGTTCTGTTAGCAATCAGCCCCAGCATTTT
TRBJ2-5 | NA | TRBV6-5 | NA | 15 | CASSPPGLNQETQYF | TGTGCCAGCAGTCCGCCCGGACTAAACCAAGAGACCCAGTACTTC
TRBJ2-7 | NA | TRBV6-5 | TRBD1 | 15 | CASSETGEVPYEQYF | TGTGCCAGCAGCGAGACAGGGGAGGTCCCCTACGAGCAGTACTTC
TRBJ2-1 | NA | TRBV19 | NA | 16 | CASSIALSRGYNEQFF | TGTGCCAGTAGTATAGCCCTAAGTCGGGGGTACAATGAGCAGTTCTTC
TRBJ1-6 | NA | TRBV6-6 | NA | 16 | CASSYEGRLYNSPLHF | TGTGCCAGCAGTTACGAGGGCAGACTCTATAATTCACCCCTCCACTTT
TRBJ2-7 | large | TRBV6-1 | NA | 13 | CASSPTGNYEQYF | TGTGCCAGCAGTCCCACAGGGAACTACGAGCAGTACTTC
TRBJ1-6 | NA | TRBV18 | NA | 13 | CASSGQRDSPLHF | TGTGCCAGCTCAGGTCAGAGGGATTCACCCCTCCACTTT
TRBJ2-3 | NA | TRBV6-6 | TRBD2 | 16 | CASSYGTSGSTDTQYF | TGTGCCAGCAGTTACGGTACTAGCGGGAGCACAGATACGCAGTATTTT
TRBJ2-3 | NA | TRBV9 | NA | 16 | CASSGGGGGAPDTQYF | TGTGCCAGCAGCGGGGGGGGCGGGGGAGCGCCAGATACGCAGTATTTT
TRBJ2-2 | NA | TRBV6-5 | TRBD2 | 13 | CASMRGGTGELFF | TGTGCCAGCATGCGGGGGGGGACCGGGGAGCTGTTTTTT
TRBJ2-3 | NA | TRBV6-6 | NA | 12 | CASSAGADTQYF | TGTGCCAGCAGTGCCGGGGCAGATACGCAGTATTTT
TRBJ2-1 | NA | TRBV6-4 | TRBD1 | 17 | CASSDSGTGGDWNEQFF | TGTGCCAGCAGTGACTCCGGGACAGGGGGGGATTGGAATGAGCAGTTCTTC
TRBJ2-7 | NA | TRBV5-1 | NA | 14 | CASSLSGNRYEQYF | TGCGCCAGCAGCTTATCAGGGAACCGGTACGAGCAGTACTTC
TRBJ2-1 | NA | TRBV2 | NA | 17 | CASSTTLTGRNVDEQFF | TGTGCCAGCAGCACGACATTAACAGGCCGGAATGTCGATGAGCAGTTCTTC
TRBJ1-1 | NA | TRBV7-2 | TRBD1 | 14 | CASSRIQGVTEAFF | TGTGCCAGCAGTCGCATTCAGGGGGTCACTGAAGCTTTCTTT
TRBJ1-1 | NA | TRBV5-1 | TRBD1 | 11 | CASSQGAEAFF | TGCGCCAGCAGTCAGGGGGCTGAAGCTTTCTTT
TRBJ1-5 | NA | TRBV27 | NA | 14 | CASSFGAGNQPQHF | TGTGCCAGCTCCTTCGGAGCTGGCAATCAGCCCCAGCATTTT
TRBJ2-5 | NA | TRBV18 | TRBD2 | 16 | CASSPLLAGGQETQYF | TGTGCCAGCTCACCATTGTTAGCGGGAGGGCAAGAGACCCAGTACTTC